This is a list of T cell receptor beta chains from one sample in a study of blood T cell repertoires in COVID-19. TCRdb keeps only in-frame clones here, not all; method: immunoSEQ multiplex PCR. The sample holds approximately 110,000 clones; about 83% are singletons and the top ten take about 5%. The sequenced material came from peripheral blood. These receptors were obtained from a human donor in a cohort sampled during active COVID-19. Each CDR3 is given with its conserved first and last residue. A D gene is named only where the DNA matches it firmly. Not every row has a clone size; where given, it reads once, few, many or a size class.

cdr3_aa | cdr3_nt | v_call | d_call | j_call | cdr3_length | clone_size
CSVERGSAGDQNEQFF | TGCAGCGTTGAAAGGGGGTCGGCAGGGGATCAGAATGAGCAGTTCTTC | TRBV29-1 | - | TRBJ2-1 | 16 | -
CASSQASRVGYTF | TGTGCCAGCAGCCAAGCCTCCAGGGTTGGCTACACCTTC | TRBV14 | - | TRBJ1-2 | 13 | -
CASSTGGRRVGYTF | TGTGCCAGCAGTACGGGGGGGCGACGGGTTGGCTACACCTTC | TRBV6-5 | - | TRBJ1-2 | 14 | few
CASSPGLAGGIGEQFF | TGCGCCAGCAGCCCAGGACTAGCGGGAGGCATAGGCGAGCAGTTCTTC | TRBV4-3 | TRBD2 | TRBJ2-1 | 16 | -
CASSVADRADTQYF | TGTGCCAGCAGCGTAGCTGATCGGGCAGATACGCAGTATTTT | TRBV9 | - | TRBJ2-3 | 14 | -
CASSEGGQPDTGELFF | TGTGCCAGCAGTGAAGGGGGACAGCCGGACACCGGGGAGCTGTTTTTT | TRBV6-4 | TRBD1 | TRBJ2-2 | 16 | -
CASEQGADYNEQFF | TGTGCCAGTGAACAGGGGGCTGACTACAATGAGCAGTTCTTC | TRBV19 | TRBD1 | TRBJ2-1 | 14 | -
CASSQGGYSYNEQFF | TGTGCCAGCAGCCAAGGGGGCTACTCCTACAATGAGCAGTTCTTC | TRBV5-4 | TRBD1 | TRBJ2-1 | 15 | -
CASSVPSSYGEQFF | TGTGCCAGCAGCGTTCCCTCTAGTTACGGTGAGCAGTTCTTC | TRBV9 | - | TRBJ2-1 | 14 | -
CASSGRRTGQGGELFF | TGTGCCAGCAGCGGCCGGCGGACAGGGCAAGGCGGGGAGCTGTTTTTT | TRBV9 | TRBD1 | TRBJ2-2 | 16 | once
CASYLSGETHGYTF | TGTGCCAGCTACCTTTCAGGGGAGACACATGGCTACACCTTC | TRBV28 | - | TRBJ1-2 | 14 | once
CASSQGTGILNQPQHF | TGTGCCAGCAGCCAAGGTACCGGGATCCTCAATCAGCCCCAGCATTTT | TRBV3-1/TRBV3-2 | - | TRBJ1-5 | 16 | -
CASSLAFQETQYF | TGTGCCAGCAGCTTAGCCTTCCAAGAGACCCAGTACTTC | TRBV7-2 | - | TRBJ2-5 | 13 | once
CASSLRTGGVNTEAFF | TGTGCCAGCAGTCTCCGGACAGGGGGCGTGAACACTGAAGCTTTCTTT | TRBV28 | TRBD1 | TRBJ1-1 | 16 | -
CASSYGTGAYEQYF | TGTGCCAGCAGTTACGGGACAGGGGCCTACGAGCAGTACTTC | TRBV6-5 | TRBD1 | TRBJ2-7 | 14 | -
CASSPDRGHEQYF | TGTGCCAGCAGCCCGGACAGGGGCCACGAGCAGTACTTC | TRBV11-2 | TRBD1 | TRBJ2-7 | 13 | -
CASSQMRGSVEAFF | TGCGCCAGCAGCCAGATGCGGGGGTCGGTTGAAGCTTTCTTT | TRBV4-3 | - | TRBJ1-1 | 14 | -
CASSLAVGDSAYEQYF | TGTGCTAGCAGCTTAGCGGTGGGGGACAGCGCCTACGAGCAGTACTTC | TRBV7-7 | - | TRBJ2-7 | 16 | -
CASSLGQGAGSPLHF | TGCGCCAGCAGCTTGGGGCAGGGGGCCGGTTCACCCCTCCACTTT | TRBV5-1 | TRBD1 | TRBJ1-6 | 15 | -
CASSFQGAEKLFF | TGTGCCAGCAGCTTTCAGGGCGCCGAAAAACTGTTTTTT | TRBV7-9 | - | TRBJ1-4 | 13 | -
CAISESWSSGSFNNEQFF | TGTGCCATCAGTGAGTCGTGGTCTAGCGGGAGTTTCAACAATGAGCAGTTCTTC | TRBV10-3 | TRBD2 | TRBJ2-1 | 18 | once
CASSESAQHYEQYF | TGCGCCAGCAGTGAGTCAGCGCAGCACTACGAGCAGTACTTC | TRBV10-2 | - | TRBJ2-7 | 14 | -
CASSIDYRGRSNQPQHF | TGTGCCAGTAGTATAGATTATCGAGGGAGGAGCAATCAGCCCCAGCATTTT | TRBV19 | - | TRBJ1-5 | 17 | -
CASSFSTSVEQFF | TGTGCCAGCAGTTTTTCGACTAGCGTTGAGCAGTTCTTC | TRBV28 | TRBD2 | TRBJ2-1 | 13 | -
CASSQDSPWGLAGVKAGQYF | TGTGCCAGCAGCCAGGACTCACCCTGGGGACTAGCGGGAGTTAAAGCTGGGCAGTACTTC | TRBV14 | TRBD2 | TRBJ2-7 | 20 | -
CASSFYRDSNNEQFF | TGTGCCAGCAGTTTCTATCGGGACTCTAACAATGAGCAGTTCTTC | TRBV6-2/TRBV6-3 | - | TRBJ2-1 | 15 | -
CASMRVANSMNTEAFF | TGTGCCAGCATGAGGGTAGCGAACTCTATGAACACTGAAGCTTTCTTT | TRBV19 | - | TRBJ1-1 | 16 | -
CASSRFGPAATNEKLFF | TGTGCCAGTAGCAGGTTCGGTCCGGCAGCAACTAATGAAAAACTGTTTTTT | TRBV19 | - | TRBJ1-4 | 17 | -
CASGLVRFQGVIMRWDTGELFF | TGTGCTAGTGGTTTGGTAAGGTTTCAGGGGGTAATAATGCGATGGGACACCGGGGAGCTGTTTTTT | TRBV12-5 | TRBD1 | TRBJ2-2 | 22 | -
CASSYFSFGGRARTDTQYF | TGTGCCAGCAGTTACTTTTCTTTTGGCGGGAGGGCCCGCACAGATACGCAGTATTTT | TRBV6-2/TRBV6-3 | TRBD2 | TRBJ2-3 | 19 | -
CASSPGLIWTDTQYF | TGTGCCAGCAGCCCAGGGTTGATATGGACAGATACGCAGTATTTT | TRBV11-2 | - | TRBJ2-3 | 15 | -
CSVGWVAHGTSGRAREQFF | TGCAGCGTGGGGTGGGTCGCCCACGGGACTAGCGGGAGGGCTCGAGAGCAGTTCTTC | TRBV29-1 | TRBD2 | TRBJ2-1 | 19 | -
CASRVQGRQPQHF | TGTGCCAGCAGGGTACAGGGGCGGCAGCCCCAGCATTTT | TRBV28 | TRBD1 | TRBJ1-5 | 13 | -
CASSGGSSYEQYF | TGTGCCAGCAGTGGGGGCAGCTCCTACGAGCAGTACTTC | TRBV27 | - | TRBJ2-7 | 13 | -
CASSRLAGGRTDTQYF | TGCGCCAGCAGCCGACTAGCGGGAGGTCGGACAGATACGCAGTATTTT | TRBV10-2 | TRBD2 | TRBJ2-3 | 16 | -
CASSQSRDRVFYEQYF | TGTGCCAGCAGCCAGTCCCGAGACAGGGTCTTTTACGAGCAGTACTTC | TRBV3-1/TRBV3-2 | TRBD1 | TRBJ2-7 | 16 | -
CASRSLSEKLFF | TGTGCCAGCCGAAGCCTTAGTGAAAAACTGTTTTTT | TRBV3-1/TRBV3-2 | - | TRBJ1-4 | 12 | -
CASSFTNRDRYGYTF | TGTGCCAGCAGTTTTACTAACCGGGACAGGTACGGCTACACCTTC | TRBV28 | TRBD1 | TRBJ1-2 | 15 | -
CASSLDWARGNSPLHF | TGTGCCAGCAGCTTGGATTGGGCCCGGGGTAATTCACCCCTCCACTTT | TRBV5-4 | - | TRBJ1-6 | 16 | -
CASSSLTGEAFF | TGTGCCAGCAGTTCATTGACAGGTGAAGCTTTCTTT | TRBV28 | - | TRBJ1-1 | 12 | -
CASSLGGGDPYEQYF | TGTGCCAGCAGCTTGGGCGGGGGGGATCCTTACGAGCAGTACTTC | TRBV5-5 | TRBD2 | TRBJ2-7 | 15 | -
CASIGGQGCRPQHF | TGTGCCAGCATCGGGGGACAGGGTTGTAGGCCCCAGCATTTT | TRBV21-1 | - | TRBJ1-5 | 14 | -
CASGLVIMVYGQGAYEQYF | TGTGCTAGTGGTTTGGTAATTATGGTATACGGACAGGGGGCCTACGAGCAGTACTTC | TRBV12-5 | TRBD1 | TRBJ2-7 | 19 | -
CARRGGPGGELFF | TGTGCCCGCCGAGGAGGGCCGGGCGGGGAGCTGTTTTTT | TRBV7-9 | - | TRBJ2-2 | 13 | -
CASSKNLGDFTDTQYF | TGTGCCAGCAGCAAAAATCTAGGGGACTTCACAGATACGCAGTATTTT | TRBV25-1 | - | TRBJ2-3 | 16 | -
CASSQGFGRLYPLPLNEQFF | TGCGCCAGCAGCCAAGGGTTCGGCAGGCTGTACCCTTTGCCCCTAAATGAGCAGTTCTTC | TRBV4-1 | - | TRBJ2-1 | 20 | -
CASSPGQPNQPQHF | TGTGCCAGCAGTCCAGGACAGCCCAATCAGCCCCAGCATTTT | TRBV27 | - | TRBJ1-5 | 14 | once
CATSGSGGYNEQFF | TGTGCCACCAGTGGAAGCGGGGGCTACAATGAGCAGTTCTTC | TRBV24-1 | TRBD2 | TRBJ2-1 | 14 | -
CAWREQGVTNEKLFF | TGTGCCTGGAGGGAACAGGGGGTAACTAATGAAAAACTGTTTTTT | TRBV30 | TRBD1 | TRBJ1-4 | 15 | -
CATSDPGQGGNEQFF | TGTGCCACCAGTGATCCCGGACAGGGAGGGAATGAGCAGTTCTTC | TRBV24-1 | - | TRBJ2-1 | 15 | -
CASSFRPRTDTQYF | TGTGCCAGCAGCTTTAGGCCGAGGACAGATACGCAGTATTTT | TRBV7-6 | - | TRBJ2-3 | 14 | -
CASSLGGSGANVLTF | TGTGCCAGCAGCCTCGGGGGCTCTGGGGCCAACGTCCTGACTTTC | TRBV28 | - | TRBJ2-6 | 15 | few
CASSPRDSRDNQPQHF | TGTGCCAGCAGCCCCAGGGACAGCCGGGATAATCAGCCCCAGCATTTT | TRBV9 | TRBD1 | TRBJ1-5 | 16 | -
CASSPDGGPGTDTQYF | TGCGCCAGCAGCCCTGACGGGGGGCCTGGCACAGATACGCAGTATTTT | TRBV5-1 | - | TRBJ2-3 | 16 | -
CASSSEIGGANYGYTF | TGTGCCAGCAGTTCGGAAATTGGCGGAGCTAACTATGGCTACACCTTC | TRBV27 | - | TRBJ1-2 | 16 | -
CAISEGARGQPQHF | TGTGCCATCAGTGAGGGGGCGCGTGGGCAGCCCCAGCATTTT | TRBV10-3 | - | TRBJ1-5 | 14 | -
CASSPGAVRPQHF | TGTGCCAGTAGCCCAGGAGCGGTAAGGCCCCAGCATTTT | TRBV19 | - | TRBJ1-5 | 13 | -
CASSLDGSYGYTF | TGTGCCAGCAGCTTAGACGGGAGCTATGGCTACACCTTC | TRBV7-9 | - | TRBJ1-2 | 13 | -
CASSIGGTNNQPQHF | TGTGCCAGTAGTATCGGCGGCACTAACAATCAGCCCCAGCATTTT | TRBV19 | - | TRBJ1-5 | 15 | many
CASRDRGSGNTIYF | TGTGCCAGCAGGGACAGGGGTTCTGGAAACACCATATATTTT | TRBV28 | TRBD1 | TRBJ1-3 | 14 | -